Shown below are 11 T cell receptor beta chains from a single sample sequenced in a study of blood T cell repertoires in COVID-19. Sequenced by immunoSEQ multiplex PCR; TCRdb stores in-frame clones only, minus some. The sample includes about 45,000 clones, around 92% of them seen just once. Specimen: peripheral blood. Receptor source: a human donor in a cohort sampled during active COVID-19.

The chain has TRBV5-4 and TRBJ1-6, with 8 bases lining up with TRBD1. This CDR3 contains 17 residues. Germline V CDR1 and CDR2: SGHNT, YYREEE (reference sequence). With V trimmed by 1 base and J by 5 bases, 8 bases remained unmatched. This CDR3 reads CASSLFSGGDNNSPLHF. The DNA of the CDR3 is TGTGCCAGCAGCTTGTTTTCAGGGGGCGACAATAATTCACCCCTCCACTTT.

The rearrangement uses TRBV21-1 and TRBJ1-3. TRBV21-1 is a known pseudogene. CDR3 length: 13 amino acids. This chain's CDR3 is CASTRARGNTIYF. CDR3 in DNA: TGTGCCAGCACCCGAGCTCGTGGAAACACCATATATTTT.

This rearrangement joins TRBV5-6 to TRBJ2-7, with D hard to call. Germline V gene sequence: CDR1 SGHDT, CDR2 YYEEEE. Trimming cost V 0 bases and J 6 bases, with 7 bases left between them. CDR3 length: 12 amino acids. In DNA, the CDR3 is TGTGCCAGCAGCTTGGGGTCTATCGAGCAGTACTTC. It encodes CASSLGSIEQYF.

The genes are TRBV6-4 and TRBJ2-2; D remains unclear. The V gene's germline CDR1 is MRHNA and CDR2 SNTAGT. The ends were cut back, 6 bases at V and 6 bases at J, with 11 bases in the middle. The CDR3 runs 13 residues. CDR3: CASSPFRSGELFF. The CDR3 region has the DNA TGTGCCAGCAGCCCTTTCCGGTCCGGGGAGCTGTTTTTT.

The chain carries TRBV5-1 and TRBJ1-4; D possibly corresponds to TRBD1 (6 bases). This CDR3 spans 14 amino acids. The germline V gene has CDR1 SGHRS and CDR2 YFSETQ. V was trimmed by 2 bases and J by 8 bases, leaving 13 bases between them. As DNA, the CDR3 is TGCGCCAGCAGCTTAGGACAGTGGGGAGAAAAACTGTTTTTT. Translated, it gives CASSLGQWGEKLFF.

This clone was counted once. This rearrangement joins TRBV9 to TRBJ1-6, with TRBD1 as a possible D gene (5 bases). Between the trimmed V and J ends, which lost 0 bases and 9 bases, there was a span of 13 bases. Germline assignment: CDR1 SGDLS and CDR2 YYNGEE. The CDR3 sequence is 15 residues long. Here the CDR3 reads CASSVGQGLRSPLHF. The CDR3 DNA is TGTGCCAGCAGCGTAGGTCAGGGATTGCGTTCACCCCTCCACTTT.

J is TRBJ2-7 and V is TRBV18; 11 bases agree with TRBD1. The CDR3 is 15 residues long. V gave up 6 bases and J gave up 7 bases; unmatched junction bases: 11. The germline CDR1 and CDR2 sequences are KGHSH and LQKENI. The CDR3 reads CASSAGQGVYWEQYF. The DNA of the CDR3 is TGTGCCAGCTCCGCGGGACAGGGGGTATACTGGGAGCAGTACTTC.

The V call is TRBV7-9, the J call TRBJ2-4; 7 bases are a match to TRBD2. Germline assignment: CDR1 SEHNR and CDR2 FQNEAQ (reference sequence). After removal of 6 bases from V and 6 bases from J, the junction contained 5 bases not matched to a gene. The CDR3 runs 13 residues. The CDR3 reads CASRMGEGNIQYF. The CDR3 DNA reads as TGTGCCAGCAGGATGGGGGAGGGAAACATTCAGTACTTC.

This clone was detected only once. The rearrangement joins TRBV7-8 to TRBJ1-1; TRBD1 matches 7 bases. This CDR3 has 17 residues. Germline CDR1 SGHVS, CDR2 FQNEAQ. Trimming took 1 base from V and 4 from J; bases not matched to a gene: 12. CDR3 protein: CASSLVGIQGKGTEAFF. CDR3 coding DNA: TGTGCCAGCAGCTTAGTTGGTATACAGGGGAAGGGCACTGAAGCTTTCTTT.

The chain recombines TRBV5-1 with TRBJ1-2; TRBD1 matches at 7 bases. V dropped 0 bases and J dropped 4; count of bases not matched to a gene: 6. The CDR3 extends over 15 amino acids. Germline V gene sequence: CDR1 SGHRS, CDR2 YFSETQ. DNA of the CDR3: TGCGCCAGCAGCTTGGGCGAGGGGGCGGGCTATGGCTACACCTTC. This sequence encodes CASSLGEGAGYGYTF.

V gene TRBV25-1 combines with J gene TRBJ2-5; the D gene is possibly TRBD1 (5 bases). The CDR3 sequence is 11 residues long. Germline-derived CDR1 and CDR2 are MGHDK and SYGVNS. Between the trimmed V and J ends, which lost 5 bases and 7 bases, there was a span of 8 bases. The chain's CDR3 is CASSLRGTQYF. In DNA, the CDR3 is TGTGCCAGCAGTTTAAGGGGGACCCAGTACTTC.